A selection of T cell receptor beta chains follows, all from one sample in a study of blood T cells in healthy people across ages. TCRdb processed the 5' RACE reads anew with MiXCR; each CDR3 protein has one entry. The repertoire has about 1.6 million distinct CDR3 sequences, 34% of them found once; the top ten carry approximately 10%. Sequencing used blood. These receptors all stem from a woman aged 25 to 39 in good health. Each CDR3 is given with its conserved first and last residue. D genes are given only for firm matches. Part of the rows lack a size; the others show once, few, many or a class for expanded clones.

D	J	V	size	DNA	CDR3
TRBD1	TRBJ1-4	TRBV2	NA	TGTGCCAGCACCCCGGACAGGGTCAATGAAAAACTGTTTTTT	CASTPDRVNEKLFF
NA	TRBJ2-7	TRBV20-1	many	TGCAGTGCTAGAGGTCTAGCCTTACCCTACGAGCAGTACTTC	CSARGLALPYEQYF
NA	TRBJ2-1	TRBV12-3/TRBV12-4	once	TGTGCCAGCAGCTCAGGGGGGGCGGGGTTCTTC	CASSSGGAGFF
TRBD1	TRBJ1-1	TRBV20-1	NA	TGCAGTGCTAGGGAACCGGGACAGCAGAACACTGAAGCTTTCTTT	CSAREPGQQNTEAFF
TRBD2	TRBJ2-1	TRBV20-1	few	TGCAGTGCTAGAGATTGGGGACTAGCGGGAGCGGAGCAGTTCTTC	CSARDWGLAGAEQFF
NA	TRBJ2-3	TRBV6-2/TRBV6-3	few	TGTGCCACCGAGGGGCAGTGGGGAGATACGCAGTATTTT	CATEGQWGDTQYF
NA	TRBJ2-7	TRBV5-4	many	TGTGCCAGCAGCACCCTGGATGGTCAGGCCGCCTACGAGCAGTACTTC	CASSTLDGQAAYEQYF
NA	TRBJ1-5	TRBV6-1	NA	TGTGCCAGCAGGGTGGGCAATCAGCCCCAGCATTTT	CASRVGNQPQHF
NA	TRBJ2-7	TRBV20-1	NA	TGCAGCGTGTCGGCTGGGGGGACGAGCTCCTACGAGCAGTACTTC	CSVSAGGTSSYEQYF
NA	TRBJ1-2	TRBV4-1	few	TGCGCCAGCAGCCCCTTTTTAAGTGAGTTCGGCTACACCTTC	CASSPFLSEFGYTF
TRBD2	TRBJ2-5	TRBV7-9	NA	TGTGCCAGCAGCTTCAATTGGGGCGGGACTAGCTCGACGGAGACCCAGTACTTC	CASSFNWGGTSSTETQYF
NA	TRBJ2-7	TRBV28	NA	TGTGCCAGCAGTGGGCTCCGCGGGGTCCCGGGGAACGAGCAGTACTTC	CASSGLRGVPGNEQYF
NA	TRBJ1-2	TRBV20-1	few	TGCAGTGCTTTCAAAAGAAGCTATGGCTACACCTTC	CSAFKRSYGYTF
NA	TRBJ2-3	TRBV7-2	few	TGTGCCAGCAGCTCCGAGCCCCGGCCTAGACCAGATACGCAGTATTTT	CASSSEPRPRPDTQYF
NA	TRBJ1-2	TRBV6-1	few	TGTGCCAGCAGTGAAGAGCCAGGAGTCATCTATGGCTACACCTTC	CASSEEPGVIYGYTF
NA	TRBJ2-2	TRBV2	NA	TGTGCCAGCAGTATCAGGGTGCGCGCCGGGGAGCTGTTTTTT	CASSIRVRAGELFF
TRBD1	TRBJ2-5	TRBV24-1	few	TGTGCCACCAGTGATCCCGGGACAGGGACAAAAGAGACCCAGTACTTC	CATSDPGTGTKETQYF
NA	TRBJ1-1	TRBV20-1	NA	TGCAGTGCCCGTCCCACTGTAGCTTTCTTT	CSARPTVAFF
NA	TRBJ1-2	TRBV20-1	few	TGCAGTGCAAAGGACGCATTTTTCTATGGCTACACCTTC	CSAKDAFFYGYTF
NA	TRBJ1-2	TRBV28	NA	TGTGCCAGCAGTCTTACAGGGATTGCTAACTATGGCTACACCTTC	CASSLTGIANYGYTF
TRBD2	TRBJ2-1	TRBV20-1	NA	TGCAGTGCTTCGCCCCTGACTAGCGGGGGATACTCCTACAATGAGCAGTGCTTC	CSASPLTSGGYSYNEQCF
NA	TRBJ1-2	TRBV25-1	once	TGTGCCAGCAGTGACCCTTCAAGGGGCTATGGCTACACCTTC	CASSDPSRGYGYTF
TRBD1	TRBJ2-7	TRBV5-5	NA	TGTGCCAGCAGCCCGGGACAGGCAATCTCCTACGAGCAGTACTTC	CASSPGQAISYEQYF
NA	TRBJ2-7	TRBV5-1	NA	TGCGCCAGCAGCTTGGGGGAGTCACGACATAACTACGAGCAGTACTTC	CASSLGESRHNYEQYF
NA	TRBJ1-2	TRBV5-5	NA	TGTGCCAGCAGCTCGGGAGACAGTCATTTCTATGGCTACACCTTC	CASSSGDSHFYGYTF
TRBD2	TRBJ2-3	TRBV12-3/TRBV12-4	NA	TGTGCCAGCAGTTTAGAGGCTAGCGGGCCTAGCACAGATACGCAGTATTTT	CASSLEASGPSTDTQYF
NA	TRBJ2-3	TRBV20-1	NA	TGCAGTGCCCTAGACGAGACTAGAAAGGACGCAGATACGCAGTATTTT	CSALDETRKDADTQYF
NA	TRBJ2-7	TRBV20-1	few	TGCAGTGCTAGAGACCCACGCGAGCAGTACTTC	CSARDPREQYF
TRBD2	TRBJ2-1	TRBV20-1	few	TGCAGTGCTAGCGCTAGCGGGGGCCGCTCCTACAATGAGCAGTTCTTC	CSASASGGRSYNEQFF
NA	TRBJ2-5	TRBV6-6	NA	TGTGCCACCTCTTCTAGGGGGTGGGAGACCCAGTACTTC	CATSSRGWETQYF
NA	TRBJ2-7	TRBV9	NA	TGTGCCAGCAGCGTAGGGACGGAGGCCTACGAGCAGTACTTC	CASSVGTEAYEQYF
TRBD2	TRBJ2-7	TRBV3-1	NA	TGTGCCAGCAGCCAAAAACCGGGACTAGCGGCTTATTCCTACGAGCAGTACTTC	CASSQKPGLAAYSYEQYF
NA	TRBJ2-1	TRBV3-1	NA	TGTGCCAGCAGCCAAGCTGTAGGTAACTACAATGAGCAGTTCTTC	CASSQAVGNYNEQFF
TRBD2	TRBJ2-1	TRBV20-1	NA	TGCAGTGCTAGAGTAGCGGGGGGCCCCTATACAGTTCTTTCCTACAATGAGCAGTTCTTC	CSARVAGGPYTVLSYNEQFF
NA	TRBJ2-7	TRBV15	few	TGTGCCACCAGCAGAGATTTACACAGCTACGAGCAGTACTTC	CATSRDLHSYEQYF
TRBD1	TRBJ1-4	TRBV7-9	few	TGTGCCAGCAGGGGACAGGGACATGAAAAACTGTTTTTT	CASRGQGHEKLFF